A single sample gave rise to the 11 T cell receptor beta chains below, sequenced in a study of blood T cell repertoires in COVID-19. The method was immunoSEQ multiplex PCR; TCRdb's version includes in-frame clones alone and lacks a portion of them. Among 100,000 to 120,000 clones listed, 81% were seen once. Sequenced: peripheral blood. All receptors derive from a man between 50 and 59 years old with acute or convalescent COVID-19.

This clone appeared a few times. The chain employs TRBV5-1 and TRBJ2-7, with 10 bases fitting TRBD1. The V segment lost 4 bases and the J segment 6 bases; nucleotides outside the gene matches: 7. The CDR3 extends over 14 amino acids. Germline loops: CDR1 SGHRS, CDR2 YFSETQ. The CDR3 reads CASSPTGGSLEQYV. The DNA of the CDR3 is TGCGCCAGCAGCCCGACAGGGGGCTCTCTCGAGCAGTACGTC.

The chain has TRBV10-3 and TRBJ1-6; TRBD1 matches 9 bases. V was clipped by 6 bases and J by 8 bases; unmatched bases: 5. Looked up from germline, CDR1 is ENHRY and CDR2 is SYGVKD. This CDR3 contains 14 residues. The CDR3 nucleotides read TGTGCCATCAGCATTACAGGGGGCGATTCACCCCTCCACTTT. Protein product: CAISITGGDSPLHF.

The chain recombines TRBV28 with TRBJ1-5; TRBD1 aligns across 7 bases. The CDR3 spans 14 residues. Germline lookup yields CDR1 MDHEN and CDR2 SYDVKM. Unmatched junction bases numbered 4, after V lost 5 bases and J lost 3 bases. The CDR3 bases are TGTGCCAGCAGTACGACAGGGATCAATCAGCCCCAGCATTTT. Residues: CASSTTGINQPQHF.

The rearrangement joins TRBV5-6 to TRBJ1-6; D remains unclear. Trimming pared 3 bases from V and 7 bases from J, leaving 17 bases between. Germline V gene sequence: CDR1 SGHDT, CDR2 YYEEEE. The CDR3 spans 16 residues. The CDR3 reads CASSSGQFAGNSPLHF. The CDR3 region has the DNA TGTGCCAGCAGCTCCGGGCAGTTCGCGGGGAATTCACCCCTCCACTTT.

The chain employs TRBV3-1 (or the pseudogene TRBV3-2) and TRBJ1-2; D unclear. V was cut by 2 bases and J by 4 bases, with 11 bases left in between. The CDR3 totals 14 residues. Germline CDR1 reads LGHDT; CDR2 reads YNNKEL (reference sequence). The CDR3 coding sequence is TGTGCCAGCAGCCAAACCTTCCGGGGCTATGGCTACACCTTC. This sequence encodes CASSQTFRGYGYTF.

The gene calls are TRBV6-1 and TRBJ1-1; D perhaps matches TRBD1 (6 bases). CDR1 is MNHNS and CDR2 is SASEGT in the germline V gene. The ends were cut back, 3 bases at V and 5 bases at J, with 16 bases in the middle. The CDR3 contains 15 residues. This CDR3 is CASSEIQGGQTEAFF. The CDR3 DNA sequence: TGTGCCAGCAGTGAGATACAGGGAGGGCAGACTGAAGCTTTCTTT.

This clone showed up just once. The chain joins TRBV3-1 (or the pseudogene TRBV3-2) to TRBJ2-1; 11 nucleotides line up with TRBD2. CDR3 length equals 16 residues. The germline gives CDR1 LGHDT, CDR2 YNNKEL (reference sequence). V lost 4 bases to trimming and J lost 4 bases; unmatched junction nucleotides: 6. The DNA for the CDR3 is TGTGCCAGCAGCCCGCGACTAGCGGGAAGGTACAATGAGCAGTTCTTC. Amino acids: CASSPRLAGRYNEQFF.

The chain uses TRBV5-6 and TRBJ1-1, with a weak D call TRBD1 (5 bases). The length of the CDR3 is 15 residues. Germline V lookup: CDR1 SGHDT, CDR2 YYEEEE. Trimming shortened V by 7 bases and J by 5 bases, and 21 bases separated the two germline ends. The CDR3 DNA sequence: TGTGCCAGCGGCCCTATAAGGGGAAGAGGTACTGAAGCTTTCTTT. This codes for CASGPIRGRGTEAFF.

The J gene is TRBJ2-7, the V gene TRBV5-1; 12 bases are shared with TRBD1. The junction had 5 bases not matched to a gene; V was cut back by 4 bases and J by 6 bases. Germline CDR1 reads SGHRS; CDR2 reads YFSETQ. CDR3 length: 14 residues. CDR3 residues: CASSPGTGGFEQYF. Here the CDR3 DNA reads TGCGCCAGCAGCCCCGGGACAGGGGGCTTCGAGCAGTACTTC.

The rearrangement joins TRBV7-3 to TRBJ2-1; 8 nucleotides match TRBD2. V shed 2 bases and J 4 bases; nucleotides not matched to a gene: 7. The CDR3 is 16 amino acids. From germline, CDR1 is SGHTA and CDR2 FQGTGA. The CDR3 region has the DNA TGTGCCAGCAGCTTAGGTGGACTAGCTCCATACAATGAGCAGTTCTTC. Protein sequence: CASSLGGLAPYNEQFF. The variable domain in full, with the rest retrieved from reference TRBV7-3 and TRBJ2-1, is GAGVSQTPSNKVTEKGKYVELRCDPISGHTALYWYRQSLGQGPEFLIYFQGTGAADDSGLPNDRFFAVRPEGSVSTLKIQRTERGDSAVYLCASSLGGLAPYNEQFFGPGTRLTVL.

This clone has a single count. This chain joins TRBV5-1 and TRBJ1-1, with TRBD1 identical over 11 bases. Germline CDR1 reads SGHRS; CDR2 reads YFSETQ. The CDR3 has 16 amino acids. Unmatched junction bases numbered 9, after V lost 4 bases and J lost 4 bases. CDR3 sequence reads: CASSPGTGGILTEAFF. The CDR3 region has the DNA TGCGCCAGCAGCCCTGGGACAGGGGGTATCCTCACTGAAGCTTTCTTT. Looking up the rest from reference TRBV5-1 and TRBJ1-1 gives the full variable domain: KAGVTQTPRYLIKTRGQQVTLSCSPISGHRSVSWYQQTPGQGLQFLFEYFSETQRNKGNFPGRFSGRQFSNSRSEMNVSTLELGDSALYLCASSPGTGGILTEAFFGQGTRLTVV.